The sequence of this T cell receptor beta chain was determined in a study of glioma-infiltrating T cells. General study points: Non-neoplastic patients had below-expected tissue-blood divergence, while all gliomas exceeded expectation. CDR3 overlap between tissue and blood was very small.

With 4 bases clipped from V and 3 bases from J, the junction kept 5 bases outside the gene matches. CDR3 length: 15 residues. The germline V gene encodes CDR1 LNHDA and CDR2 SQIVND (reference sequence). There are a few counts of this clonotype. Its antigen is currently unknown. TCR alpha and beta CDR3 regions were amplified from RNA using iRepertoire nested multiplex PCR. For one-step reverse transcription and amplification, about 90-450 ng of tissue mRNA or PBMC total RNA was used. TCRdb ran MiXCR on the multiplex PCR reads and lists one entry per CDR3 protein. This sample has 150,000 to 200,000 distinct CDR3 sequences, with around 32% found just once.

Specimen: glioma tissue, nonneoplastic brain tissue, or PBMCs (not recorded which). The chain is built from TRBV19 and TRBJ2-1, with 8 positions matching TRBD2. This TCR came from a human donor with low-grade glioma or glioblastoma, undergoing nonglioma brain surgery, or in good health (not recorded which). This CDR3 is CASSRASGYYNEQFF. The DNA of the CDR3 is TGTGCCAGTAGTAGGGCTAGCGGGTACTACAATGAGCAGTTCTTC.